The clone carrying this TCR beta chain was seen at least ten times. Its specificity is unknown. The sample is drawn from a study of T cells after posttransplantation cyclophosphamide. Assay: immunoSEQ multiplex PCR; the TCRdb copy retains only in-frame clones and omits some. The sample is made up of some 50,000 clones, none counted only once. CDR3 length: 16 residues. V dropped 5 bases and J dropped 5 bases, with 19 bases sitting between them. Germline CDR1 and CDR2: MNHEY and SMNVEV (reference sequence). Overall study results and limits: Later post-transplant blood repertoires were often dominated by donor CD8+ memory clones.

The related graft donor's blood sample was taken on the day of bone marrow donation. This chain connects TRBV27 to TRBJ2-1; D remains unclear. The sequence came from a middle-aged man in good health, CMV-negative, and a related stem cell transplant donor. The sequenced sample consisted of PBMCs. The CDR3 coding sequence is TGTGCCAGCAGTACCCGCCGGGTCCTAGTCCACAATGAGCAGTTCTTC. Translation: CASSTRRVLVHNEQFF.